The 32 T cell receptor beta chains listed next were all sequenced from one sample in a study of cytomegalovirus exposure and HLA in healthy donors. The PCR had 60 Vbeta and 13 Jbeta primers. Assay used: immunoSEQ multiplex PCR; TCRdb lists only in-frame clones, some missing. The profile covers over 150,000 clones, with less than 80% appearing a single time and roughly 1.9% taken by the ten largest. Source material: PBMCs. The receptors come from a man in his forties or fifties in good health and CMV-seronegative.

The chain uses TRBV28 and TRBJ2-7; D is ambiguous. V was clipped by 5 bases and J by 3 bases, with 8 bases between them. The CDR3 has 12 amino acids. Germline V gene data show CDR1 as MDHEN and CDR2 as SYDVKM. This CDR3 reads CASSPRYYEQYF. The CDR3 DNA reads TGTGCCAGCAGTCCGCGGTACTACGAGCAGTACTTC.

The chain carries TRBV7-9 and TRBJ1-2; possibly TRBD1 for D (6 bases). V lost 1 base to trimming and J lost 7 bases, with 10 bases between them. Germline V lookup: CDR1 SEHNR, CDR2 FQNEAQ (reference sequence). The CDR3 has 13 amino acids. The CDR3 spells CASSLGGQGGYTF. CDR3 bases: TGTGCCAGCAGCTTAGGGGGGCAAGGTGGCTACACCTTC.

DNA for the CDR3: TGTGCCAGCAGTTTCATCGCGGTAGCGGGAGGTCTAGATACGCAGTATTTT. It encodes CASSFIAVAGGLDTQYF. The chain combines TRBV27 with TRBJ2-3, with 10 nucleotides matching TRBD2. Germline V lookup: CDR1 MNHEY, CDR2 SMNVEV (reference sequence). The trim removed 3 bases at V and 5 bases at J, leaving 11 bases unmatched. CDR3 length: 17 residues.

The rearrangement links TRBV6-5 to TRBJ1-2; TRBD1 might be the D (6 bases). V was trimmed by 6 bases and J by 4 bases, leaving 15 bases between them. Germline CDR1 reads MNHEY; CDR2 reads SVGAGI. The CDR3 spans 14 residues. CDR3 residues: CASSPSRGVYGYTF. DNA for the CDR3: TGTGCCAGCAGCCCCTCCAGGGGTGTCTATGGCTACACCTTC.

The chain recombines TRBV6-5 with TRBJ2-5, with D tentatively TRBD2 (6 bases). CDR3 size: 13 residues. Trimming pared 4 bases from V and 5 bases from J, leaving 11 bases between. Germline V gives CDR1 MNHEY, CDR2 SVGAGI. CDR3 sequence reads: CASSSTSRETQYF. CDR3 in DNA: TGTGCCAGCAGTTCCACTAGCCGGGAGACCCAGTACTTC.

This clone was counted between two and nine times. This chain uses TRBV19 with TRBJ2-1, with TRBD2 matching 13 bases. Germline V gene data show CDR1 as LNHDA and CDR2 as SQIVND (reference sequence). This CDR3 has 17 residues. The J segment lost 2 bases and the V segment lost 5 bases, leaving 6 bases of the junction unmatched. The CDR3 sequence: CASSSPGLAGPYNEQFF. CDR3 nucleotide sequence: TGTGCCAGTAGTTCCCCGGGACTAGCGGGACCCTACAATGAGCAGTTCTTC. Looking up the rest from reference TRBV19 and TRBJ2-1 gives the full variable domain: DGGITQSPKYLFRKEGQNVTLSCEQNLNHDAMYWYRQDPGQGLRLIYYSQIVNDFQKGDIAEGYSVSREKKESFPLTVTSAQKNPTAFYLCASSSPGLAGPYNEQFFGPGTRLTVL.

The V and J genes are TRBV27 and TRBJ2-1; the match to TRBD2 covers 12 bases. Per the germline V gene, CDR1 is MNHEY and CDR2 is SMNVEV (reference sequence). CDR3 length equals 15 residues. Trimming took 3 bases from V and 3 from J; bases not matched to a gene: 0. CDR3 in amino acids: CASSLGLAGYNEQFF. The CDR3 DNA reads as TGTGCCAGCAGTTTGGGACTAGCGGGCTACAATGAGCAGTTCTTC.

The rearrangement uses TRBV5-6 and TRBJ2-7; TRBD1 aligns across 7 bases. The ends lost 1 base at V and 2 bases at J; junction bases unmatched: 0. The CDR3 loop spans 13 amino acids. Germline-derived CDR1 and CDR2 are SGHDT and YYEEEE. CDR3 in DNA: TGTGCCAGCAGCTTGAGGGGGCCCTACGAGCAGTACTTC. Its translation: CASSLRGPYEQYF.

The chain joins TRBV23-1 to TRBJ2-7, with D possibly TRBD1 on 5 matching bases. TRBV23-1 has ORF status, its function being uncertain. The CDR3 covers 17 residues. V dropped 0 bases and J dropped 3 bases, with 18 bases sitting between them. The CDR3 nucleotides are TGCGCCAGCAGTCAATCGAGACCAAGCCAGGGCTACTACGAGCAGTACTTC. This sequence encodes CASSQSRPSQGYYEQYF.

This clone occurred a few times. V usage is TRBV2 and J usage is TRBJ2-3, with 7 bases aligning to TRBD1. CDR3 size: 15 residues. Trimming removed 1 base from V and 4 bases from J; junction bases left unmatched: 5. The germline gives CDR1 SNHLY, CDR2 FYNNEI. The CDR3 here is CASSEDRGGADTQYF. The DNA of the CDR3 is TGTGCCAGCAGTGAAGACAGGGGTGGAGCAGATACGCAGTATTTT.

A remark on this clone: This same CDR3 is encoded by further DNA sequences in the sample. The J gene is TRBJ1-5, the V gene TRBV28; D remains ambiguous. V shed 5 bases and J shed 9 bases, with 14 bases lying between them. Germline V gene lookup returns CDR1 MDHEN and CDR2 SYDVKM. The CDR3 is made up of 13 amino acids. The CDR3 loop is CASSLATVRPQHF. As DNA, the CDR3 is TGTGCCAGCAGTCTCGCCACGGTTCGGCCCCAGCATTTT.

This chain joins TRBV7-8 and TRBJ2-7; 7 bases are a match to TRBD2. Germline V gene data show CDR1 as SGHVS and CDR2 as FQNEAQ. Germline trimming cut 6 bases from V and 2 bases from J; bases unmatched to any gene: 10. The CDR3 totals 15 residues. The CDR3 sequence is CASSALGGITYEQYF. The CDR3 coding sequence is TGTGCCAGCAGTGCTTTGGGGGGGATTACCTACGAGCAGTACTTC.

This chain connects TRBV6-5 to TRBJ2-7, with unresolved D. The CDR3 is 12 residues long. V shed 4 bases and J shed 2 bases, with 6 bases lying between them. Looked up from germline, CDR1 is MNHEY and CDR2 is SVGAGI. CDR3 DNA: TGTGCCAGCAGTTCAGGTGCCTACGAGCAGTACTTC. This gives the protein CASSSGAYEQYF.

The chain joins TRBV4-1 to TRBJ1-4, with no clear D. Germline assignment: CDR1 MGHRA and CDR2 YSYEKL. Trimming took 4 bases from V and 4 from J, leaving 13 bases between them. The CDR3 length is 15 residues. The DNA of the CDR3 is TGCGCCAGCAGCCGGAGTGCCGACGATAATGAAAAACTGTTTTTT. Encoded protein: CASSRSADDNEKLFF.

This chain links TRBV27 with TRBJ2-4; 13 bases are shared with TRBD2. V lost 5 bases, J lost 12 bases, and 7 bases stayed unmatched. CDR1 MNHEY and CDR2 SMNVEV come from the germline V gene (reference sequence). The CDR3 length is 14 residues. The CDR3 sequence: CASSLGLAGSSQYF. DNA for the CDR3: TGTGCCAGCAGTCTGGGACTAGCGGGAAGCAGTCAGTACTTC.

This chain joins TRBV18 and TRBJ2-7; TRBD2 aligns across 10 bases. Germline CDR1 reads KGHSH; CDR2 reads LQKENI. V lost 1 base, J lost 5 bases, and 11 bases stayed unmatched. This CDR3 contains 17 residues. CDR3 sequence (DNA): TGTGCCAGCTCACCACGCCAGGGACTAGCGATGGGGAACGAGCAGTACTTC. It is translated as CASSPRQGLAMGNEQYF.

This clone came up a few times. The V call is TRBV27, the J call TRBJ2-1; tentatively, D is TRBD1 (6 bases). CDR1 and CDR2 (germline): MNHEY, SMNVEV (reference sequence). Trimming removed 3 bases at V and 1 base at J, with 10 bases between. CDR3 length: 15 amino acids. DNA for the CDR3: TGTGCCAGCAGTTTGGGCCAGGGGTCCTACAATGAGCAGTTCTTC. This encodes CASSLGQGSYNEQFF.

The chain combines TRBV6-5 with TRBJ2-7, with TRBD1 matching over 7 bases. Germline values: CDR1 MNHEY, CDR2 SVGAGI. Trimming took 4 bases from V and 1 from J; bases not matched to a gene: 4. The CDR3 is made up of 14 amino acids. As DNA, the CDR3 is TGTGCCAGCAGTTTCGAGACAGGGTCCTACGAGCAGTACTTC. Protein product: CASSFETGSYEQYF.

The CDR3 DNA follows: TGCGCCAGCAGCCGGTCCCGGGAGGTCACCTTAGGCACAGATACGCAGTATTTT. Protein sequence: CASSRSREVTLGTDTQYF. The rearrangement links TRBV5-1 to TRBJ2-3, with 7 bases aligning to TRBD2. Germline trimming cut 4 bases from V and 1 base from J; bases unmatched to any gene: 15. The CDR3 is made up of 18 amino acids. Germline CDR1 SGHRS, CDR2 YFSETQ.

The V and J genes are TRBV28 and TRBJ2-4; 7 bases are a match to TRBD2. V was clipped by 6 bases and J by 1 base; unmatched bases: 6. Germline assignment: CDR1 MDHEN and CDR2 SYDVKM. This CDR3 is 15 amino acids long. The CDR3 sequence: CASRSGRLAKNIQYF. The CDR3 DNA reads as TGTGCCAGCAGATCCGGGAGGCTCGCCAAAAACATTCAGTACTTC.

The V and J genes are TRBV27 and TRBJ2-7; a weak D match, TRBD2 (6 bases). V was pared by 11 bases and J by 3 bases, with 17 bases between. Germline-derived CDR1 and CDR2 are MNHEY and SMNVEV (reference sequence). The CDR3 is made up of 13 amino acids. The CDR3 coding sequence is TGTGCCGCGGGAAGGAGGGCCAACTACGAGCAGTACTTC. Translating gives CAAGRRANYEQYF.

This chain's CDR3 is CSAPGGETQYF. DNA for the CDR3: TGCAGTGCTCCGGGGGGGGAGACCCAGTACTTC. The chain links TRBV20-1 to TRBJ2-5, with 8 positions matching TRBD2. The germline V gene has CDR1 DFQATT and CDR2 SNEGSKA (reference sequence). V dropped 5 bases and J dropped 5; count of bases not matched to a gene: 1. The CDR3 extends over 11 amino acids.

The rearrangement joins TRBV2 to TRBJ2-1, with 10 bases aligning to TRBD2. The CDR3 has 15 amino acids. Germline CDR1 and CDR2: SNHLY and FYNNEI. The ends lost 6 bases at V and 5 bases at J; junction bases unmatched: 7. The CDR3 nucleotides are TGTGCCAGCAGCGCCCGGACTAGCGGAAACAATGAGCAGTTCTTC. Translated, it gives CASSARTSGNNEQFF.

This clone was observed once. The chain uses TRBV5-4 and TRBJ1-1; 8 positions agree with TRBD1. The CDR3 loop spans 14 amino acids. CDR1 is SGHNT and CDR2 is YYREEE in the germline V gene (reference sequence). V lost 5 bases to trimming and J lost 4 bases; unmatched junction nucleotides: 7. DNA for the CDR3: TGTGCCAGCAGTAAGACAGGGGATGGCACTGAAGCTTTCTTT. Its translation is CASSKTGDGTEAFF.

The gene calls are TRBV19 and TRBJ1-1; D ambiguous. The V end lost 8 bases, the J end lost 4 bases, and 14 bases lay between the germline ends. Looked up from germline, CDR1 is LNHDA and CDR2 is SQIVND (reference sequence). The length of the CDR3 is 13 residues. CDR3 coding DNA: TGTGCCAGTTCGGTAGTTAGAGGCACTGAAGCTTTCTTT. Protein: CASSVVRGTEAFF.

V and J are TRBV27 and TRBJ2-1; D unclear. CDR1 is MNHEY, CDR2 SMNVEV, per germline (reference sequence). The V end was cut by 4 bases, the J end by 4 bases, with 5 bases between. This CDR3 is built from 12 residues. CDR3 sequence: CASSSNYNEQFF. The CDR3 bases are TGTGCCAGCAGTTCTAATTACAATGAGCAGTTCTTC.

The rearrangement joins TRBV4-2 to TRBJ1-2; no reliable D call. The CDR3 covers 15 residues. Trimming took off 0 bases at V and 8 bases at J, with 16 bases between the two ends. Germline V gene lookup returns CDR1 LGHNA and CDR2 YNFKEQ. CDR3 residues: CASSQEVAARGGYTF. CDR3 nucleotides: TGTGCCAGCAGCCAAGAAGTTGCGGCCCGAGGAGGCTACACCTTC.

This chain links TRBV7-9 with TRBJ2-3; D perhaps matches TRBD1 (6 bases). Germline CDR1 reads SEHNR; CDR2 reads FQNEAQ (reference sequence). CDR3 size: 15 residues. Trimming cost V 2 bases and J 10 bases, with 19 bases left between them. The CDR3 sequence: CASSLSLGEPGAQYF. CDR3 DNA sequence: TGTGCCAGCAGCTTATCTCTCGGGGAACCAGGGGCGCAGTATTTT.

The chain has TRBV5-1 and TRBJ2-1; 9 nucleotides align to TRBD2. The V gene's germline CDR1 is SGHRS and CDR2 YFSETQ. The CDR3 is 15 amino acids. J lost 7 bases, V lost 0 bases, and 5 bases had no gene match. The chain's CDR3 is CASSLGGRAGNEQFF. The DNA of the CDR3 is TGCGCCAGCAGCTTGGGCGGGAGGGCCGGTAATGAGCAGTTCTTC.

The J gene is TRBJ2-1, the V gene TRBV18; 12 bases line up with TRBD2. CDR1 is KGHSH and CDR2 is LQKENI in the germline V gene. Trimming took 1 base from V and 12 from J; bases not matched to a gene: 10. The CDR3 spans 16 residues. The CDR3 reads CASSPRVGTSGYTQFF. CDR3 in DNA: TGTGCCAGCTCACCACGAGTCGGGACTAGCGGGTATACGCAGTTCTTC.

V and J are TRBV7-2 and TRBJ1-2; D unresolved. The CDR3 has 15 residues. Trimming removed 2 bases at V and 3 bases at J, with 13 bases between. In germline, CDR1 is SGHTA, CDR2 FQGNSA. CDR3 DNA sequence: TGTGCCAGCAGCTTAAGAGGCAGCGTATACTATGGCTACACCTTC. This encodes CASSLRGSVYYGYTF.

This clone has only one observation. The CDR3: CASSVAGTGKYEQYF. The CDR3 bases are TGTGCCAGCAGCGTAGCCGGGACAGGGAAATACGAGCAGTACTTC. The chain combines TRBV9 with TRBJ2-7; 9 bases map to TRBD1. Looked up from germline, CDR1 is SGDLS and CDR2 is YYNGEE. This CDR3 contains 15 residues. With V trimmed by 0 bases and J by 4 bases, 5 bases remained unmatched. Using reference TRBV9 and TRBJ2-7 for the parts outside the CDR3, the full variable domain is DSGVTQTPKHLITATGQRVTLRCSPRSGDLSVYWYQQSLDQGLQFLIQYYNGEERAKGNILERFSAQQFPDLHSELNLSSLELGDSALYFCASSVAGTGKYEQYFGPGTRLTVT.